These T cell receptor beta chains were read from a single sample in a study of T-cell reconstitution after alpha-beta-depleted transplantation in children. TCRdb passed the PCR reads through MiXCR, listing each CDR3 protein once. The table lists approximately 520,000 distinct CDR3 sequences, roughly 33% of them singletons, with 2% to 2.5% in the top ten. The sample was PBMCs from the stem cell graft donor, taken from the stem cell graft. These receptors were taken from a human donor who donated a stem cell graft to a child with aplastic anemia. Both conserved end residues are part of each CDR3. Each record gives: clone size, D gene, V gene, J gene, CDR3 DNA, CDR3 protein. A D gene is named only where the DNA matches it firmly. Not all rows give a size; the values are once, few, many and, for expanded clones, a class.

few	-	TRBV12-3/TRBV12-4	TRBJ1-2	TGTGCCAGCAGTTTAAAGTGGGGTGGCTACACCTTC	CASSLKWGGYTF
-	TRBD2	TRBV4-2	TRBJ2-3	TGTGCCAGCAGCCCCTGGGGTAGCGGGAGCTTGAATACGCAGTATTTT	CASSPWGSGSLNTQYF
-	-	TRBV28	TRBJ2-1	TGTGCCAGCAGTGCCTGGGGCCTATACAATGAGCAGTTCTTC	CASSAWGLYNEQFF
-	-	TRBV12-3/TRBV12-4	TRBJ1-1	TGTGCCAGCAGTTCGGGGCTGATGAATGAAGCTTTCTTT	CASSSGLMNEAFF
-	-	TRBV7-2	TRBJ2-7	TGTGCCAGCAGCTTAGGGAGCGCCGCGGCCTACGAGCAGTACTTC	CASSLGSAAAYEQYF
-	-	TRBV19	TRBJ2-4	TGTGCCAGTAATCATCGGGCCGAGAAAAACATTCAGTACTTC	CASNHRAEKNIQYF
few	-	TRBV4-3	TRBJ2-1	TGCGCCAGCAGCCAGACTAGGCAAACCGTATCCTACAATGAGCAGTTCTTC	CASSQTRQTVSYNEQFF
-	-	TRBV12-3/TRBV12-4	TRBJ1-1	TGTGCCAGCACCCACAACACTGAAGCTTTCTTT	CASTHNTEAFF
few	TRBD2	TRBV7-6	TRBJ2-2	TGTGCCAGCAGCTTAGTCTCTAGCGGGAGACACACCGGGGAGCTGTTTTTT	CASSLVSSGRHTGELFF
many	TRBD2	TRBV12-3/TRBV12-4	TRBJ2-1	TGTGCCAGCAGCCCGGGGGGGCAGGGAAACAATGAGCAGTTCTTC	CASSPGGQGNNEQFF
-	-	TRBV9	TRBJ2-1	TGTGCCAGCAGCGACCTAGCGAGGCATGAGCAGTTCTTC	CASSDLARHEQFF
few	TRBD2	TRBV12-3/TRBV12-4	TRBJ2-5	TGTGCCAGCAGCGGACTAGCGGGAGGGACCCAGTACTTC	CASSGLAGGTQYF
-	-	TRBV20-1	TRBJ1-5	TGCAGTGCTAGTGATTTAACAGGCAATCAGCCCCAGCATTTT	CSASDLTGNQPQHF
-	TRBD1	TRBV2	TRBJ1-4	TGTGCCAGCAGGCCGGGACAGCTGTCCGGGTCAACTAATGAAAAACTGTTTTTT	CASRPGQLSGSTNEKLFF
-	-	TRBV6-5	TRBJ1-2	TGTGCCAGCAGGGATCACTATGGCTACACCTTC	CASRDHYGYTF
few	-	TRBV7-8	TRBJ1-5	TGTGCCAGCAGCTTGGATAGACGGCGGCCCCAGCATTTT	CASSLDRRRPQHF
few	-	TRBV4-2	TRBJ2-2	TGTGCCAGCCGACCCAAGGGGGCGGGGCCGAACACCGGGGAGCTGTTTTTT	CASRPKGAGPNTGELFF
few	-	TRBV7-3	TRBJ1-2	TGTGCCAGCAGCCCCCGACCCAGGGACGTCTACACCTTC	CASSPRPRDVYTF
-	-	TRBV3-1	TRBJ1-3	TGTGCCAGCAGCCAAGGGACGGAGACGACTGAAAACACCATATATTTT	CASSQGTETTENTIYF
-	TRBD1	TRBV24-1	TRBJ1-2	TGTGCCACCAGTGCCTCGGGACAGAAAAACTATGGCTACACCTTC	CATSASGQKNYGYTF
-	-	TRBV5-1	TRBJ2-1	TGCGCCAGCAGCTTGGGTGGGACTGTCTACAATGAGCAGTTCTTC	CASSLGGTVYNEQFF
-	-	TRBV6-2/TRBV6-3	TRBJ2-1	TGTGCCAGCAGTTGGTCCGATCGATATGCCGGGTATGAGCAGTTCTTC	CASSWSDRYAGYEQFF
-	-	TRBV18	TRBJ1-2	TGTGCCAGCTCACGTGAGGGGATCGGCTACACCTTC	CASSREGIGYTF
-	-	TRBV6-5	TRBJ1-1	TGTGCCAGCAGTTACTCGGGCACGAACACTGAAGCTTTCTTT	CASSYSGTNTEAFF
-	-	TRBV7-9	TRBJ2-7	TGTGCCAGCAGCTTAGGTACGGCCTCTCCTTCCTACGAGCAGTACTTC	CASSLGTASPSYEQYF
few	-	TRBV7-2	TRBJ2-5	TGTGCCAGCAGCTTAGCGGCCCTAGCGAGGGAGACCCAGTACTTC	CASSLAALARETQYF
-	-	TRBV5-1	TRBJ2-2	TGCGCCAGCAAAACCACCGGGGAGCTGTTTTTT	CASKTTGELFF
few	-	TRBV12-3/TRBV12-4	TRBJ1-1	TGTGCCAGCAGTTTAAACAGTGGGACTGAAGCTTTCTTT	CASSLNSGTEAFF
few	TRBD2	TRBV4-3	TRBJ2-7	TGCGCCAGCAGCCAAGGGGGACTAGCGAGGACCTACGAGCAGTACTTC	CASSQGGLARTYEQYF
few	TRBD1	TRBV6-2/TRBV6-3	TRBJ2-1	TGTGCCAGCAGGAGACAGGGCGTTTCCGGTGAGCAGTTCTTC	CASRRQGVSGEQFF
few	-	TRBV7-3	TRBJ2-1	TGTGCCAGCAGCGAGATACAGGGAAATGAGCAGTTCTTC	CASSEIQGNEQFF
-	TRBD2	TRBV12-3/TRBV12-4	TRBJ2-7	TGTGCCAGCAGTTTGGGACTAGCGGGAGGGTCCTACGAGCAGTACTTC	CASSLGLAGGSYEQYF
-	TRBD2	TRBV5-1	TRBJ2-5	TGCGCCAGCAGCGCGACTAGCGGGAGGTATCAGACCCAGTACTTC	CASSATSGRYQTQYF
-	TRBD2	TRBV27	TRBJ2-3	TGTGCCAGCAGCCGGACTAGCGGGAGTGCAGATACGCAGTATTTT	CASSRTSGSADTQYF
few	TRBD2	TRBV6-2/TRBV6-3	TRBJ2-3	TGTGCCAGTCGCTCGGGGGCGGGAGGAATGGATACGCAGTATTTT	CASRSGAGGMDTQYF
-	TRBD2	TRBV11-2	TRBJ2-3	TGTGCCAGCAGCTTAGAAGGCGGGAGGTCCGGGACAGATACGCAGTATTTT	CASSLEGGRSGTDTQYF
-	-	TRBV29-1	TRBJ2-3	TGCAGCGTGGGTCCAGATACGCAGTATTTT	CSVGPDTQYF
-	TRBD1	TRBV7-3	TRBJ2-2	TGTGCCAGCAGCCGCGACAGGGGGCGAGGGGGCACCGGGGAGCTGTTTTTT	CASSRDRGRGGTGELFF
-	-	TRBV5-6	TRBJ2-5	TGTGCCAGCAGCTCGACAGGCCCCAGGACCCAGTACTTC	CASSSTGPRTQYF
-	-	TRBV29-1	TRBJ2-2	TGCAGCGTAGAGACCAACGGGGAGCTGTTTTTT	CSVETNGELFF
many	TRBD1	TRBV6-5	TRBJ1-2	TGTGCCAGCAGCTCCCTCTCGGGTGGACAGGGCTATGGCTACACCTTC	CASSSLSGGQGYGYTF
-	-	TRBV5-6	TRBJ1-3	TGTGCCAGCAGCCTCACCGTCCCTGGAAACACCATATATTTT	CASSLTVPGNTIYF
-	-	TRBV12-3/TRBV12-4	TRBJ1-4	TGTGCCAGCAGTTTGGAACCTCCGGCGGAAAAACTGTTTTTT	CASSLEPPAEKLFF
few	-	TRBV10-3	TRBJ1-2	TGTGCCATCAGCCCCCTCTACAGGGACGGCTACACCTTC	CAISPLYRDGYTF
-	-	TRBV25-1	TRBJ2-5	TGTGCCAGCAGTGATACAAACAGACTCCAAGAGACCCAGTACTTC	CASSDTNRLQETQYF
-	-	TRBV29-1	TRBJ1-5	TGCAGCGTTGAGCTGGGGGGCGCCGGTCAGCCCCAGCATTTT	CSVELGGAGQPQHF
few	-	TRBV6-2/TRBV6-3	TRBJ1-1	TGTGCCAGCGGTCTAGTCCTCGGGAATGAAGCTTTCTTT	CASGLVLGNEAFF
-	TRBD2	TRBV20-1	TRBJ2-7	TGCAGTGCTAGAGATGGTGCCGCGGGAGGGCTTTACGAGCAGTACTTC	CSARDGAAGGLYEQYF
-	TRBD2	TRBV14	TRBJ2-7	TGTGCCAGCAGCCAAGATCGGGGGGTCGAGCAGTACTTC	CASSQDRGVEQYF
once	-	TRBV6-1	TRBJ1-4	TGTGCCAGCAGTGACCGGGGGGCTAATGAAAAACTGTTTTTT	CASSDRGANEKLFF
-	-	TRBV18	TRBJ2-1	TGTGCCAGCTCACCAATATCTCCCAAGGGGCAGTTCTTC	CASSPISPKGQFF